A selection of T cell receptor beta chains follows, all from one sample in a study of T cell responses to AZD1222 COVID-19 vaccine. Sequencing was performed with immunoSEQ multiplex PCR; in TCRdb, only in-frame clones are kept and a portion is missing. The top ten hold 3.5% to 4.5% of the sample, which has around 150,000 clones, almost 95% seen once. The sequenced sample was peripheral blood, obtained 28 days after the second AZD1222 dose. The origin of the receptors is an adult who received the AZD1222 COVID-19 vaccine. Each CDR3 is given with its conserved first and last residue. The order of the fields is clone size, J gene, D gene, V gene, CDR3 protein, CDR3 DNA. The D gene is left open where the match is weak. Expanded clones get a size class; other rows say once, few or many, or leave the size out.

NA	TRBJ2-2	TRBD2	TRBV30	CAWSVGASGRPPPGELFF	TGTGCCTGGAGTGTAGGGGCTAGCGGGAGGCCGCCCCCCGGGGAGCTGTTTTTT
NA	TRBJ1-2	NA	TRBV28	CASSIPNYGYTF	TGTGCCAGCAGCATCCCTAACTATGGCTACACCTTC
NA	TRBJ2-1	TRBD1	TRBV28	CASSLFWDRGYNEQFF	TGTGCCAGCAGTTTATTTTGGGACAGGGGCTACAATGAGCAGTTCTTC
NA	TRBJ2-1	TRBD2	TRBV15	CATSRTLAGGNNEQFF	TGTGCCACCAGCAGAACCCTAGCGGGAGGGAACAATGAGCAGTTCTTC
once	TRBJ1-2	NA	TRBV15	CATSRVLALPSYGYTF	TGTGCCACCAGCAGGGTATTGGCCCTGCCGTCCTATGGCTACACCTTC
few	TRBJ1-5	NA	TRBV4-1	CASSQGGSGINQPQHF	TGCGCCAGCAGCCAAGGGGGATCAGGAATCAATCAGCCCCAGCATTTT
NA	TRBJ1-4	NA	TRBV5-1	CASSRRINEKLFF	TGCGCCAGCAGCCGACGGATTAATGAAAAACTGTTTTTT
NA	TRBJ2-7	NA	TRBV6-1	CASSEGVPRSYEQYF	TGTGCCAGCAGTGAAGGTGTTCCTAGATCCTACGAGCAGTACTTC
NA	TRBJ1-2	NA	TRBV5-3	CARSWGPGGYTF	TGTGCCAGAAGCTGGGGACCCGGGGGCTACACCTTC
NA	TRBJ1-5	NA	TRBV15	CATSRGLGGGGQPQHF	TGTGCCACCAGCAGGGGGCTCGGGGGAGGCGGTCAGCCCCAGCATTTT
NA	TRBJ1-5	NA	TRBV25-1	CATRQSADQPQHF	TGTGCCACCAGACAGTCGGCCGATCAGCCCCAGCATTTT
NA	TRBJ1-1	NA	TRBV7-9	CASSLAHRGEAFF	TGTGCCAGCAGCTTAGCGCATAGAGGGGAAGCTTTCTTT
NA	TRBJ2-1	TRBD2	TRBV11-2	CASSSGGVSGSSYNEQFF	TGTGCCAGCAGCTCCGGCGGGGTTAGCGGGAGCTCCTACAATGAGCAGTTCTTC
NA	TRBJ2-1	NA	TRBV5-5	CASSLVGTPTRSGWNEQFF	TGTGCCAGCAGCTTGGTAGGGACACCAACTCGTAGCGGGTGGAATGAGCAGTTCTTC
NA	TRBJ1-3	NA	TRBV9	CASSVDSNSGNTIYF	TGTGCCAGCAGCGTCGACAGTAACTCTGGAAACACCATATATTTT
NA	TRBJ2-7	TRBD1	TRBV5-4	CASSLKGGYYEQYF	TGTGCCAGCAGCTTGAAAGGGGGCTACTACGAGCAGTACTTC
NA	TRBJ2-2	TRBD2	TRBV27	CASKSGGRNTGELFF	TGTGCCAGCAAGTCGGGAGGGCGGAACACCGGGGAGCTGTTTTTT
NA	TRBJ1-5	TRBD1	TRBV18	CASSPGGTGTGHNQPQHF	TGTGCCAGCTCCCCAGGTGGGACCGGGACAGGGCACAATCAGCCCCAGCATTTT
NA	TRBJ2-2	TRBD2	TRBV10-3	CAFGTSGSPGELFF	TGTGCCTTCGGGACTAGCGGGAGTCCCGGGGAGCTGTTTTTT